Below are 17 T cell receptor beta chains sequenced from a single sample in a study of cytomegalovirus exposure and HLA in healthy donors. PCR amplification relied on 60 Vbeta primers (plus 13 Jbeta primers). Only in-frame clones appear in the TCRdb table, and some are missing; sequencing was by immunoSEQ multiplex PCR. Of some 180,000 clones listed, around 85% are singletons. The material sequenced was PBMCs. The source is a male donor in good health and CMV-seronegative.

The genes are TRBV9 and TRBJ2-3; possibly TRBD1 for D (5 bases). Looked up from germline, CDR1 is SGDLS and CDR2 is YYNGEE. CDR3 length equals 14 residues. Between the trimmed V and J ends, which lost 3 bases and 1 base, there was a span of 9 bases. CDR3 DNA sequence: TGTGCCAGCAGCGCCATGACAGGCACAGATACGCAGTATTTT. Its protein is CASSAMTGTDTQYF.

The chain links TRBV6-1 to TRBJ2-5, with TRBD2 identical over 7 bases. CDR3 length: 14 residues. J lost 2 bases, V lost 2 bases, and 2 bases had no gene match. Germline V gene lookup returns CDR1 MNHNS and CDR2 SASEGT. As DNA, the CDR3 is TGTGCCAGCAGTGAACTCGGGGGGCAAGAGACCCAGTACTTC. Translating it yields CASSELGGQETQYF.

The chain has TRBV6-6 and TRBJ2-7, with 8 bases fitting TRBD1. Germline values: CDR1 MNHNY, CDR2 SVGAGI (reference sequence). The CDR3 has 14 residues. With V trimmed by 2 bases and J by 5 bases, 5 bases remained unmatched. The CDR3 reads CASSYLDRDHEQYF. The CDR3 nucleotides read TGTGCCAGCAGTTACCTGGACAGGGACCACGAGCAGTACTTC.

The V gene is TRBV2, the J gene TRBJ1-6, with 7 bases matching TRBD1. CDR3 length: 15 amino acids. J gave up 6 bases and V 6 bases, and 8 bases lay outside the gene matches. Germline values: CDR1 SNHLY, CDR2 FYNNEI. Here the CDR3 reads CASSTGQRPNSPLHF. CDR3 nucleotides: TGTGCCAGCAGCACGGGACAGAGACCTAATTCACCCCTCCACTTT. The full variable domain, rest sourced from reference TRBV2 and TRBJ1-6, is EPEVTQTPSHQVTQMGQEVILRCVPISNHLYFYWYRQILGQKVEFLVSFYNNEISEKSEIFDDQFSVERPDGSNFTLKIRSTKLEDSAMYFCASSTGQRPNSPLHFGNGTRLTVT.

This chain uses TRBV6-1 with TRBJ2-3; D possibly corresponds to TRBD2 (6 bases). Trimming removed 8 bases at V and 2 bases at J, with 14 bases between. Germline V gene sequence: CDR1 MNHNS, CDR2 SASEGT. The CDR3 runs 14 residues. CDR3 protein: CASFLGRATDTQYF. In nucleotides, the CDR3 is TGTGCCAGCTTCCTCGGGAGAGCCACAGATACGCAGTATTTT.

The V gene is TRBV19, the J gene TRBJ2-2; no clear D gene. This CDR3 is built from 15 residues. The V end lost 5 bases, the J end lost 2 bases, and 12 bases lay between the germline ends. Germline lookup yields CDR1 LNHDA and CDR2 SQIVND (reference sequence). CDR3 protein: CASSDRHPNTGELFF. The CDR3 nucleotides are TGTGCCAGTAGTGACCGACACCCTAACACCGGGGAGCTGTTTTTT.

The chain carries TRBV7-9 and TRBJ2-7, with 10 bases that match TRBD1. CDR1 SEHNR and CDR2 FQNEAQ come from the germline V gene (reference sequence). The CDR3 has 15 amino acids. Losses at the gene ends were 3 bases for V and 2 bases for J; bases not matched to a gene: 4. The CDR3 sequence: CASSFRDRGPYEQYF. In DNA, the CDR3 is TGTGCCAGCAGCTTTAGGGACAGGGGTCCCTACGAGCAGTACTTC.

The V and J genes are TRBV6-6 and TRBJ2-1, with D possibly being TRBD1 (6 bases). The CDR3 is 14 residues long. The V gene's germline CDR1 is MNHNY and CDR2 SVGAGI (reference sequence). The germline V and J ends were trimmed by 5 bases and 7 bases, with 15 bases remaining between them. The CDR3 sequence is CASSIQGSGNEQFF. CDR3 bases: TGTGCCAGCAGTATCCAGGGGAGCGGAAATGAGCAGTTCTTC.

This clone was seen only a few times. This rearrangement joins TRBV7-9 to TRBJ1-1; D remains ambiguous. With 1 base removed from V and 8 bases from J, the gap between germline ends came to 8 bases. This CDR3 spans 12 amino acids. CDR1 and CDR2 (germline): SEHNR, FQNEAQ (reference sequence). CDR3 in DNA: TGTGCCAGCAGCTTAGTACTAGGGGAAGCTTTCTTT. It specifies CASSLVLGEAFF.

V usage is TRBV27 and J usage is TRBJ1-1; the match to TRBD1 covers 8 bases. The length of the CDR3 is 15 residues. The junction had 6 bases not matched to a gene; V was cut back by 5 bases and J by 1 base. Germline V gene lookup returns CDR1 MNHEY and CDR2 SMNVEV (reference sequence). The CDR3 spells CASSTAGTGNTEAFF. DNA for the CDR3: TGTGCCAGCAGTACTGCCGGGACAGGGAACACTGAAGCTTTCTTT.

The V call is TRBV2, the J call TRBJ2-1; 9 bases are shared with TRBD1. The germline V gene encodes CDR1 SNHLY and CDR2 FYNNEI. The CDR3 has 15 residues. V trimming: 8 bases; J trimming: 7 bases; junction bases outside the gene matches: 12. The CDR3 reads CASALGDRVGNEQFF. The CDR3 nucleotides are TGTGCCAGCGCACTGGGGGACAGGGTAGGAAATGAGCAGTTCTTC.

J is TRBJ1-6 and V is TRBV7-9, with a tentative D call TRBD1 (6 bases). CDR3 length equals 16 residues. In germline, CDR1 is SEHNR, CDR2 FQNEAQ (reference sequence). Trimming left V 5 bases short and J 6 bases short, with 17 bases between. The CDR3 spells CASSQTDQGTNSPLHF. The CDR3 nucleotides are TGTGCCAGCAGCCAGACCGACCAGGGGACTAATTCACCCCTCCACTTT.

This chain uses TRBV11-2 with TRBJ2-7; 7 bases are shared with TRBD1. CDR3 length: 17 residues. Germline V gene lookup returns CDR1 SGHAT and CDR2 FQNNGV. Trimming removed 2 bases from V and 0 bases from J; junction bases left unmatched: 10. The CDR3 DNA sequence: TGTGCCAGCAGCTTAAGCATCCAAGACAGGGTCTCCTACGAGCAGTACTTC. Protein product: CASSLSIQDRVSYEQYF.

This clone was detected only a few times. This chain uses TRBV10-3 with TRBJ2-1, with 15 positions matching TRBD2. The CDR3 runs to 15 residues. The germline V gene encodes CDR1 ENHRY and CDR2 SYGVKD. Unmatched junction bases numbered 7, after V lost 8 bases and J lost 8 bases. CDR3 in amino acids: CAIRGLAGGRDEQFF. In DNA form, the CDR3 reads TGTGCCATCCGGGGACTAGCGGGGGGCCGGGATGAGCAGTTCTTC.

This clone was seen only a few times. The V and J genes are TRBV7-8 and TRBJ1-1; no reliable D call. The length of the CDR3 is 13 residues. The V gene's germline CDR1 is SGHVS and CDR2 FQNEAQ. With 5 bases removed from V and 1 base from J, the gap between germline ends came to 8 bases. The CDR3 nucleotides read TGTGCCAGCAGCCTTGCGGAGAACACTGAAGCTTTCTTT. Encoded protein: CASSLAENTEAFF.

V is TRBV10-3 and J is TRBJ1-2; TRBD1 might be the D (6 bases). The CDR3 runs 16 residues. The germline CDR1 and CDR2 sequences are ENHRY and SYGVKD. Trimming took off 3 bases at V and 0 bases at J, with 14 bases between the two ends. CDR3 coding DNA: TGTGCCATCAGTGAATCACAGGGAAGGGCTAACTATGGCTACACCTTC. Translation: CAISESQGRANYGYTF.

The chain couples TRBV6-5 to TRBJ1-3, with 8 bases that match TRBD1. The CDR3 has 15 residues. Germline CDR1 and CDR2: MNHEY and SVGAGI. The V segment lost 6 bases and the J segment 0 bases; nucleotides outside the gene matches: 4. CDR3 protein: CASRLTGGSGNTIYF. The CDR3 nucleotides read TGTGCCAGCAGACTTACAGGGGGCTCTGGAAACACCATATATTTT.